Below, 30 T cell receptor beta chains from the same sample are listed, as sequenced in a study of blood T cell repertoires in COVID-19. This table comes from immunoSEQ multiplex PCR, and its TCRdb copy is limited to in-frame clones, with some not included. The sample shows 130,000 or so clones, about nine tenths of them seen only once. Sequencing input: peripheral blood. These receptors were obtained from a man in his forties or fifties with active COVID-19.

This chain links TRBV30 with TRBJ1-2; possible D gene TRBD1, 6 bases. V was cut by 1 base and J by 6 bases, with 15 bases left in between. Germline CDR1 is GTSNPN and CDR2 is SVGIG (reference sequence). CDR3 length equals 14 residues. CDR3 in DNA: TGTGCCTGGAGTGAGGGGGAGTCATGGGATGGCTACACCTTC. It translates to CAWSEGESWDGYTF.

The V gene is TRBV29-1, the J gene TRBJ1-1; maybe TRBD1 (5 bases). CDR1 SQVTM and CDR2 ANQGSEA come from the germline V gene. The CDR3 length is 12 residues. V was shortened by 4 bases and J by 1 base, with 7 bases between the two germline ends. CDR3 in amino acids: CSVGQRNTEAFF. CDR3 DNA sequence: TGCAGCGTTGGACAGAGGAACACTGAAGCTTTCTTT.

The genes are TRBV12-5 and TRBJ2-1, with a possible D match to TRBD1 (6 bases). The CDR3 has 14 residues. Per the germline V gene, CDR1 is LGHNT and CDR2 is FRNRAP. V lost 7 bases and J lost 15, with 25 bases in between. The CDR3 protein is CASAAKSAAQGGFF. DNA of the CDR3: TGTGCTAGTGCCGCAAAGAGCGCGGCACAGGGCGGGTTCTTC.

The chain carries TRBV9 and TRBJ2-1; TRBD1 aligns across 7 bases. The V gene end was trimmed by 0 bases and the J gene end by 4 bases; junction bases not matched to a gene: 4. Looked up from germline, CDR1 is SGDLS and CDR2 is YYNGEE. This CDR3 contains 15 residues. In nucleotides, the CDR3 is TGTGCCAGCAGCGTAGTCGGACAGGATTACAATGAGCAGTTCTTC. Translated, it gives CASSVVGQDYNEQFF.

The chain combines TRBV30 with TRBJ2-3, with 8 bases fitting TRBD2. The germline CDR1 and CDR2 sequences are GTSNPN and SVGIG (reference sequence). The CDR3 is 13 amino acids. The V gene end was trimmed by 3 bases and the J gene end by 2 bases; junction bases not matched to a gene: 1. The CDR3 bases are TGTGCCTGGAGCGGGGGGGTCACAGATACGCAGTATTTT. Translated, it gives CAWSGGVTDTQYF.

V usage is TRBV12-2 and J usage is TRBJ1-5; the D segment call TRBD1 is taken from the table without a DNA check. TRBV12-2 is deemed a pseudogene. This CDR3 is 16 amino acids long. The DNA for the CDR3 is TGTGCAAGTCGCTTAGCCAGGGGAGATAGCAATCAGCCCCAGCATTTT. It yields the protein CASRLARGDSNQPQHF.

The V gene is TRBV15, the J gene TRBJ2-3, with 9 nucleotides matching TRBD2. In germline, CDR1 is LNHNV, CDR2 YYDKDF (reference sequence). The ends lost 1 base at V and 1 base at J; junction bases unmatched: 12. This CDR3 has 19 amino acids. The CDR3 here is CATSRGSSGGLGGTDTQYF. The CDR3 DNA is TGTGCCACCAGCAGAGGAAGTAGCGGGGGCCTCGGGGGCACAGATACGCAGTATTTT.

The J gene is TRBJ2-1, the V gene TRBV5-1; 8 bases line up with TRBD2. With 2 bases clipped from V and 0 bases from J, the junction kept 1 base outside the gene matches. The germline gives CDR1 SGHRS, CDR2 YFSETQ. The CDR3 runs 15 residues. The CDR3 is CASSLGTSSYNEQFF. CDR3 nucleotide sequence: TGCGCCAGCAGCTTAGGGACTAGCTCCTACAATGAGCAGTTCTTC. Full variable domain (remainder filled in from reference TRBV5-1 and TRBJ2-1): KAGVTQTPRYLIKTRGQQVTLSCSPISGHRSVSWYQQTPGQGLQFLFEYFSETQRNKGNFPGRFSGRQFSNSRSEMNVSTLELGDSALYLCASSLGTSSYNEQFFGPGTRLTVL.

This chain uses TRBV2 with TRBJ1-2; D gene unclear. Deletions cut 5 bases from V and 3 bases from J, with 13 bases between. This CDR3 contains 14 residues. From germline, CDR1 is SNHLY and CDR2 FYNNEI. CDR3: CASSRTRGYYGYTF. CDR3 sequence (DNA): TGTGCCAGCAGTCGAACCCGCGGCTACTATGGCTACACCTTC.

J is TRBJ2-3 and V is TRBV13; 8 bases fit TRBD1. The CDR3 covers 17 residues. Germline V gives CDR1 PRHDT, CDR2 FYEKMQ (reference sequence). V lost 4 bases to trimming and J lost 2 bases; unmatched junction nucleotides: 11. The CDR3 DNA sequence: TGTGCCAGCAGCTCTTTCACCGGGACAGGAGACACAGATACGCAGTATTTT. This translates into CASSSFTGTGDTDTQYF.

The V and J genes are TRBV28 and TRBJ1-5, with D hard to call. The CDR3 is 13 amino acids. The germline V gene has CDR1 MDHEN and CDR2 SYDVKM. The V end was cut by 6 bases, the J end by 0 bases, with 6 bases between. CDR3 region: CASRGVSNQPQHF. CDR3 DNA sequence: TGTGCCAGCAGGGGAGTTAGCAATCAGCCCCAGCATTTT.

The CDR3: CASAAVFQDTQYF. The CDR3 DNA follows: TGCGCCAGCGCGGCCGTCTTTCAAGATACGCAGTATTTT. The rearrangement uses TRBV5-1 and TRBJ2-3, with D unresolved. The V gene lost 7 bases and the J gene lost 5 bases, with 14 bases spanning the gap. This CDR3 has 13 amino acids. The germline gives CDR1 SGHRS, CDR2 YFSETQ. The whole variable domain, remainder taken from reference TRBV5-1 and TRBJ2-3, is KAGVTQTPRYLIKTRGQQVTLSCSPISGHRSVSWYQQTPGQGLQFLFEYFSETQRNKGNFPGRFSGRQFSNSRSEMNVSTLELGDSALYLCASAAVFQDTQYFGPGTRLTVL.

The chain combines TRBV12-3 or TRBV12-4 with TRBJ1-1; D ambiguous. The CDR3 loop spans 13 amino acids. With 3 bases removed from V and 1 base from J, the gap between germline ends came to 6 bases. The CDR3 bases are TGTGCCAGCAGTTTTACACCGAACACTGAAGCTTTCTTT. Protein: CASSFTPNTEAFF.

This clone was picked up a small number of times. The chain has TRBV10-3 and TRBJ1-4; 11 nucleotides match TRBD1. CDR1 is ENHRY, CDR2 SYGVKD, per germline. This CDR3 contains 16 residues. Trimming removed 5 bases from V and 4 bases from J; junction bases left unmatched: 6. For the CDR3, the DNA is TGTGCCATCAGTACCGGACAGGGGGCGAGTAATGAAAAACTGTTTTTT. Translating it yields CAISTGQGASNEKLFF.

This rearrangement joins TRBV5-1 to TRBJ1-1, with TRBD1 matching 12 bases. From germline, CDR1 is SGHRS and CDR2 YFSETQ. The CDR3 has 16 residues. Unmatched junction bases numbered 6, after V lost 6 bases and J lost 0 bases. The CDR3 protein is CASIPGTGGLNTEAFF. Here the CDR3 DNA reads TGCGCCAGCATCCCCGGGACAGGGGGCCTGAACACTGAAGCTTTCTTT.

The chain combines TRBV5-1 with TRBJ2-2; 14 bases map to TRBD2. Per the germline V gene, CDR1 is SGHRS and CDR2 is YFSETQ. The CDR3 extends over 19 amino acids. V dropped 4 bases and J dropped 0; count of bases not matched to a gene: 8. The CDR3 loop reads CASSPLGLAGGSNTGELFF. CDR3 in DNA: TGCGCCAGCAGCCCTCTAGGACTAGCGGGGGGTTCGAACACCGGGGAGCTGTTTTTT.

The rearrangement uses TRBV29-1 and TRBJ2-1, with 10 bases lining up with TRBD1. V shed 4 bases, J shed 7 bases, and the junction held 7 bases outside the gene matches. The CDR3 consists of 14 residues. Germline assignment: CDR1 SQVTM and CDR2 ANQGSEA. CDR3 in amino acids: CSVVWDRGPNEQFF. CDR3 sequence (DNA): TGCAGCGTTGTGTGGGACAGGGGCCCGAATGAGCAGTTCTTC.

The CDR3 reads CASSYRGKNTEAFF. In nucleotides, the CDR3 is TGTGCCAGCAGTTACAGGGGGAAAAACACTGAAGCTTTCTTT. The rearrangement links TRBV6-5 to TRBJ1-1; perhaps TRBD1 as D (6 bases). This CDR3 region has 14 residues. Germline assignment: CDR1 MNHEY and CDR2 SVGAGI. Trimming removed 2 bases at V and 2 bases at J, with 9 bases between.

The V and J genes are TRBV20-1 and TRBJ1-1, with 9 bases that match TRBD1. CDR1 is DFQATT and CDR2 is SNEGSKA in the germline V gene (reference sequence). The CDR3 consists of 11 residues. V shed 1 base and J 10 bases; nucleotides not matched to a gene: 1. CDR3 protein: CSARGDRVAFF. DNA for the CDR3: TGCAGTGCTAGAGGGGACAGGGTAGCTTTCTTT.

This clone was observed a few times. Here the CDR3 DNA reads TGTGCCAGCAGCTTAGGGACAGGTCGATCCTATAATTCACCCCTCCACTTT. Its protein is CASSLGTGRSYNSPLHF. V is TRBV7-8 and J is TRBJ1-6, with 7 bases matching TRBD1. Germline V gene lookup returns CDR1 SGHVS and CDR2 FQNEAQ. The V and J ends lost 1 base and 1 base, in that order; junction bases with no gene match: 4. This CDR3 comprises 17 residues.

The chain couples TRBV4-3 to TRBJ2-1; D is perhaps TRBD2 (5 bases). V was pared by 1 base and J by 3 bases, with 19 bases between. Germline assignment: CDR1 LGHNA and CDR2 YSLEER. The CDR3 loop spans 18 amino acids. CDR3: CASSQGFPSGGFYNEQFF. As DNA, the CDR3 is TGCGCCAGCAGCCAAGGATTTCCTTCGGGCGGGTTCTACAATGAGCAGTTCTTC.

This sequence joins TRBV3-1 (or the pseudogene TRBV3-2) and TRBJ1-3; D unclear. Trimming pared 6 bases from V and 4 bases from J, leaving 10 bases between. Germline lookup yields CDR1 LGHDT and CDR2 YNNKEL (reference sequence). The CDR3 length is 13 residues. The CDR3 DNA is TGTGCCAGCAGTGTTGGCAGGGGAAACACCATATATTTT. The encoded protein is CASSVGRGNTIYF.

The V gene is TRBV11-2, the J gene TRBJ1-3; D uncertain. The CDR3 has 15 amino acids. Germline V gene sequence: CDR1 SGHAT, CDR2 FQNNGV. The ends were cut back, 1 base at V and 4 bases at J, with 11 bases in the middle. The CDR3 here is CASSLGSSGGNTIYF. For the CDR3, the DNA is TGTGCCAGCAGCTTAGGGTCCTCAGGAGGAAACACCATATATTTT.

As regards this clone: Other nucleotide sequences in the sample specify the same CDR3. The V call is TRBV2, the J call TRBJ2-2; no clear D. Germline-derived CDR1 and CDR2 are SNHLY and FYNNEI. Trimming removed 4 bases at V and 2 bases at J, with 8 bases between. This CDR3 is 14 amino acids long. CDR3: CASSATENTGELFF. The DNA for the CDR3 is TGTGCCAGCAGTGCTACAGAAAACACCGGGGAGCTGTTTTTT.

This clone came up a few times. This chain uses TRBV14 with TRBJ2-5, with 10 bases fitting TRBD2. Germline trimming cut 4 bases from V and 9 bases from J; bases unmatched to any gene: 11. Germline CDR1 reads SGHDN; CDR2 reads FVKESK. The CDR3 sequence is 15 residues long. The CDR3 spells CASSRGSGGAAAQYF. The CDR3 nucleotides are TGTGCCAGCAGCCGCGGAAGCGGGGGGGCCGCGGCCCAGTACTTC.

CDR3 amino acids: CASSGGGLAQETQYF. The CDR3 DNA sequence: TGTGCCAGCAGCGGGGGGGGTCTAGCTCAAGAGACCCAGTACTTC. This chain joins TRBV9 and TRBJ2-5, with 7 bases fitting TRBD2. Germline CDR1 and CDR2: SGDLS and YYNGEE. Trimming cost V 3 bases and J 2 bases; bases outside gene matches: 7. The CDR3 extends over 15 amino acids.

The V call is TRBV6-5, the J call TRBJ2-5, with 8 bases lining up with TRBD1. The germline CDR1 and CDR2 sequences are MNHEY and SVGAGI. The V gene end was trimmed by 1 base and the J gene end by 10 bases; junction bases not matched to a gene: 8. The CDR3 loop spans 14 amino acids. As DNA, the CDR3 is TGTGCCAGCAGTTACTTAGAACAGGGGGAGGTCCAGTACTTC. Its translation: CASSYLEQGEVQYF.

As to this clone: An end of the junction does not agree with germline; a read error may underlie this. The CDR3 bases are TGTGCTAGCAGCCCCCGAGCGGACTCTGGGCATGAGCAGTTCTTC. It translates to CASSPRADSGHEQFF. The chain recombines TRBV7-7 with TRBJ2-1, with TRBD2 as a possible D gene (5 bases). The CDR3 has 15 amino acids. The germline gives CDR1 SSHAT, CDR2 FNYEAQ (reference sequence).

The chain combines TRBV24-1 with TRBJ1-6, with D uncertain. The germline V gene encodes CDR1 KGHDR and CDR2 SFDVKD. Trimming left V 9 bases short and J 9 bases short, with 17 bases between. The CDR3 is made up of 14 amino acids. CDR3 residues: CATLVNKFSSPLHF. The CDR3, as DNA: TGTGCCACCCTGGTCAACAAATTCAGTTCACCCCTCCACTTT.

V and J are TRBV7-2 and TRBJ2-5; 7 bases match TRBD2. CDR1 is SGHTA and CDR2 is FQGNSA in the germline V gene. The ends lost 4 bases at V and 0 bases at J; junction bases unmatched: 5. The CDR3 has 15 amino acids. CDR3 DNA sequence: TGTGCCAGCAGCTGGGGGGAGGGCTACCAAGAGACCCAGTACTTC. As protein: CASSWGEGYQETQYF.